A selection of T cell receptor beta chains follows, all from one sample in a study of blood T cell repertoires in COVID-19. The table came from immunoSEQ multiplex PCR; TCRdb's copy has only in-frame clones and leaves some out. The data hold about 220,000 clones, with approximately 92% observed a single time. Sequenced sample: PBMCs or T cells enriched from blood (not recorded which). These receptors were obtained from a woman between 18 and 29 years old in a cohort exposed to, infected with or recovered from COVID-19 (not recorded which). Both conserved end residues are part of each CDR3. The D gene is left open where the match is weak. Clone size is not always given. Where it is, it says once, few, many or a class for expanded clones.

d_gene,abundance,len,v_gene,j_gene,CDR3aa,CDR3nt
.,.,14,TRBV7-9,TRBJ2-7,CASSLAGGGYEQYF,TGTGCCAGCAGCTTAGCGGGAGGGGGTTACGAGCAGTACTTC
TRBD1,.,16,TRBV24-1,TRBJ1-5,CATSDGGQGLGQPQHF,TGTGCCACCAGTGATGGGGGACAGGGGCTGGGACAGCCCCAGCATTTT
TRBD1,.,13,TRBV2,TRBJ1-5,CAIGDRGVQPQHF,TGTGCCATCGGGGACAGGGGGGTTCAGCCCCAGCATTTT
.,.,13,TRBV2,TRBJ1-2,CASSEAQGTRYTF,TGTGCCAGCAGTGAAGCGCAGGGGACGCGCTACACCTTC
.,.,17,TRBV7-9,TRBJ1-2,CASSFGGEWARTYGYTF,TGTGCCAGCAGCTTCGGAGGGGAATGGGCGCGGACCTATGGCTACACCTTC
.,.,16,TRBV15,TRBJ2-2,CATSREEGGSTGELFF,TGTGCCACCAGCAGAGAAGAGGGGGGGAGCACCGGGGAGCTGTTTTTT
.,few,14,TRBV7-8,TRBJ2-7,CASSLVASNYEQYF,TGTGCCAGCAGCTTAGTGGCTAGCAACTACGAGCAGTACTTC
.,.,13,TRBV18,TRBJ1-2,CATKQGANYGYTF,TGTGCCACCAAACAGGGAGCAAACTATGGCTACACCTTC
.,.,15,TRBV27,TRBJ1-1,CASSLRQGSVTEAFF,TGTGCCAGCAGTTTAAGGCAGGGGAGTGTCACTGAAGCTTTCTTT
.,.,15,TRBV5-1,TRBJ1-6,CASSFRDTDNSPLHF,TGCGCCAGCAGCTTCCGGGACACCGATAATTCACCCCTCCACTTT
.,.,16,TRBV5-4,TRBJ1-1,CASSLGQRGMNTEAFF,TGTGCCAGCAGCTTAGGACAGCGAGGAATGAACACTGAAGCTTTCTTT
.,.,14,TRBV24-1,TRBJ2-7,CATSDSLAGYEQYF,TGTGCCACCAGTGATTCTCTTGCAGGGTACGAGCAGTACTTC
.,once,14,TRBV18,TRBJ1-5,CASSPGEGEQPQHF,TGTGCCAGCTCACCCGGAGAGGGTGAACAGCCCCAGCATTTT
.,.,15,TRBV5-4,TRBJ2-7,CASSSGGLTNYEQYF,TGTGCCAGCAGCTCAGGGGGACTTACGAACTACGAGCAGTACTTC
.,.,15,TRBV24-1,TRBJ2-1,CATSQGSGTYNEQFF,TGTGCCACCAGTCAAGGGAGCGGCACCTACAATGAGCAGTTCTTC
TRBD2,once,19,TRBV24-1,TRBJ2-3,CATSAVKGVAGASTDTQYF,TGTGCCACCAGTGCCGTTAAAGGAGTGGCGGGAGCTAGCACAGATACGCAGTATTTT
TRBD1,.,14,TRBV5-1,TRBJ2-3,CASSARTGFDTQYF,TGCGCCAGCAGCGCCCGGACAGGTTTTGATACGCAGTATTTT
.,.,11,TRBV30,TRBJ2-7,CAWSKLDIIYF,TGTGCCTGGAGTAAGTTGGACATCATCTACTTC
TRBD1,.,13,TRBV28,TRBJ2-7,CASRQGASYEQYF,TGTGCCAGCAGACAGGGGGCTTCGTACGAGCAGTACTTC
.,.,13,TRBV6-5,TRBJ2-1,CAVTGTSLREQFF,TGTGCCGTAACTGGAACTAGTCTAAGGGAGCAGTTCTTC
.,.,14,TRBV14,TRBJ1-2,CASSQDLGSTGYTF,TGTGCCAGCAGCCAAGATCTGGGCAGTACCGGCTACACCTTC
TRBD1,.,15,TRBV28,TRBJ1-4,CASSFNQGAFEKLFF,TGTGCCAGCAGTTTCAACCAGGGGGCTTTTGAAAAACTGTTTTTT
TRBD2,.,17,TRBV5-1,TRBJ2-2,CASSSSGRAGRTGELFF,TGCGCCAGCAGCTCTAGCGGGAGGGCCGGTAGAACCGGGGAGCTGTTTTTT
.,.,16,TRBV28,TRBJ2-7,CASSLPYSPALYEQYF,TGTGCCAGCAGTTTACCGTACAGTCCGGCCCTATACGAGCAGTACTTC
.,.,16,TRBV10-3,TRBJ2-2,CAISESTGSNTGELFF,TGTGCCATCAGTGAGTCAACAGGCTCGAACACCGGGGAGCTGTTTTTT
TRBD1,.,15,TRBV29-1,TRBJ1-2,CSVESRDRGRYGYTF,TGCAGCGTTGAGTCCCGAGACAGGGGGCGCTATGGCTACACCTTC
.,.,13,TRBV28,TRBJ1-2,CASTTTRQRGYTF,TGTGCCAGCACCACAACACGGCAGCGAGGCTACACCTTC
.,few,13,TRBV10-2,TRBJ2-3,CASSETSSDTQYF,TGCGCCAGCAGTGAGACTAGCTCAGATACGCAGTATTTT
TRBD2,.,13,TRBV29-1,TRBJ2-5,CSVVAGGQETQYF,TGCAGCGTTGTTGCGGGGGGGCAGGAGACCCAGTACTTC
.,.,13,TRBV7-9,TRBJ1-1,CASSFGGNTEAFF,TGTGCCAGCAGCTTCGGCGGGAACACTGAAGCTTTCTTT
.,.,20,TRBV21-1,TRBJ2-3,CASSKTAPGQRGQSTDTQYF,TGTGCCAGCAGCAAAACCGCGCCCGGCCAGCGTGGACAAAGCACAGATACGCAGTATTTT
.,.,11,TRBV28,TRBJ1-1,CASRYRVLAFF,TGTGCCAGCAGGTACAGGGTTTTAGCTTTCTTT
TRBD2,.,15,TRBV6-1,TRBJ2-3,CASREAGGPLDTQYF,TGTGCCAGCAGGGAAGCGGGGGGGCCTTTAGATACGCAGTATTTT
.,.,17,TRBV14,TRBJ2-6,CASSQAGLSSGANVLTF,TGTGCCAGCAGCCAGGCGGGACTCAGCTCTGGGGCCAACGTCCTGACTTTC
.,.,15,TRBV11-1,TRBJ2-1,CASSPRRGLHNEQFF,TGTGCCAGCAGCCCCCGGCGCGGGCTCCACAATGAGCAGTTCTTC
.,.,12,TRBV14,TRBJ2-3,CASSPFSDTQYF,TGTGCCAGCAGCCCCTTCTCAGATACGCAGTATTTT
TRBD1,.,16,TRBV18,TRBJ1-3,CASSLDREVPGNTIYF,TGTGCCAGCTCACTGGACAGGGAAGTCCCTGGAAACACCATATATTTT
.,.,15,TRBV27,TRBJ1-3,CASSSGDISGNTIYF,TGTGCCAGCAGTTCAGGGGACATCTCTGGAAACACCATATATTTT
TRBD1,.,16,TRBV27,TRBJ2-1,CASSLKPGGLYNEQFF,TGTGCCAGCAGTTTAAAGCCAGGGGGCCTATACAATGAGCAGTTCTTC
TRBD2,.,19,TRBV9,TRBJ2-2,CASSATGTSGGAWAGELFF,TGTGCCAGCAGCGCAACCGGGACTAGCGGGGGGGCCTGGGCCGGGGAGCTGTTTTTT
.,.,13,TRBV12-3/TRBV12-4,TRBJ1-2,CASSLPRDYGYTF,TGTGCCAGCAGTTTACCCCGGGACTATGGCTACACCTTC
TRBD1,.,15,TRBV5-1,TRBJ2-7,CASSYGTGTAYEQYF,TGCGCCAGCAGCTATGGGACAGGGACGGCCTACGAGCAGTACTTC
TRBD2,few,14,TRBV27,TRBJ2-7,CASSWAGGRYEQYF,TGTGCCAGCAGTTGGGCGGGGGGCCGCTACGAGCAGTACTTC
.,.,12,TRBV11-3,TRBJ1-1,CATGSGNTEAFF,TGTGCCACGGGGTCGGGTAACACTGAAGCTTTCTTT
TRBD1,.,16,TRBV18,TRBJ1-1,CASSPTPTGTNTEAFF,TGTGCCAGCTCACCTACCCCGACAGGGACGAACACTGAAGCTTTCTTT
TRBD2,.,21,TRBV5-1,TRBJ2-2,CASSWAGLAGNKGLIAGELFF,TGCGCCAGCAGCTGGGCGGGACTAGCGGGAAATAAGGGACTAATCGCCGGGGAGCTGTTTTTT
.,.,14,TRBV6-5,TRBJ1-6,CASITTSYNSPLHF,TGTGCCAGCATAACTACCTCCTATAATTCACCCCTCCACTTT
.,.,13,TRBV19,TRBJ1-1,CASSSGENTEAFF,TGTGCCAGTAGTTCCGGGGAGAACACTGAAGCTTTCTTT
.,.,18,TRBV15,TRBJ2-1,CATSRKLPNRANYNEQFF,TGTGCCACCAGCAGAAAGCTCCCCAACAGGGCCAACTACAATGAGCAGTTCTTC
TRBD1,.,14,TRBV27,TRBJ1-2,CASSFGQGGYGYTF,TGTGCCAGCAGTTTTGGACAGGGAGGATATGGCTACACCTTC
TRBD1,.,14,TRBV7-9,TRBJ2-7,CASSAPGQGYEQYF,TGTGCCAGCAGCGCACCGGGACAGGGTTACGAGCAGTACTTC
TRBD1,.,15,TRBV5-6,TRBJ1-2,CASSFGTGVNYGYTF,TGTGCCAGCAGCTTTGGGACAGGGGTAAACTATGGCTACACCTTC
TRBD1,.,14,TRBV6-5,TRBJ1-1,CASSPQGGRTEAFF,TGTGCCAGCAGTCCCCAGGGGGGTCGAACTGAAGCTTTCTTT
.,.,13,TRBV28,TRBJ1-5,CASNTGGNQPQHF,TGTGCCAGCAACACCGGGGGCAATCAGCCCCAGCATTTT